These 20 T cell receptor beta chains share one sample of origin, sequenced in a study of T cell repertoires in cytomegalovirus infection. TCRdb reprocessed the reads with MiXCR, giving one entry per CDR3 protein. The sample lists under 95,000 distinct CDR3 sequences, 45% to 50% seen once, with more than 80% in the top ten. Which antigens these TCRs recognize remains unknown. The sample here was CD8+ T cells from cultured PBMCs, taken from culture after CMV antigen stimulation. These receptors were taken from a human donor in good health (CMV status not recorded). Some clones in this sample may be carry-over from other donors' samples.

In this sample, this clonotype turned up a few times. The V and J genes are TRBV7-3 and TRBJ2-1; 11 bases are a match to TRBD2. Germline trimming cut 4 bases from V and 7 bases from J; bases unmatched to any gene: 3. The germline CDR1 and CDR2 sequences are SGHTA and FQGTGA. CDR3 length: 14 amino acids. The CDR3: CASSSTSGGNEQFF. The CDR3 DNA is TGTGCCAGCAGCTCCACTAGCGGGGGAAATGAGCAGTTCTTC.

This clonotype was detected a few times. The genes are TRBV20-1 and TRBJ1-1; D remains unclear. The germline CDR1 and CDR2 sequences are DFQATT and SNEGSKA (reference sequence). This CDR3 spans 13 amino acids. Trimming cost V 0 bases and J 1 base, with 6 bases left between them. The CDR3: CSARDRRNTEAFF. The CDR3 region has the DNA TGCAGTGCTAGAGATCGGAGGAACACTGAAGCTTTCTTT.

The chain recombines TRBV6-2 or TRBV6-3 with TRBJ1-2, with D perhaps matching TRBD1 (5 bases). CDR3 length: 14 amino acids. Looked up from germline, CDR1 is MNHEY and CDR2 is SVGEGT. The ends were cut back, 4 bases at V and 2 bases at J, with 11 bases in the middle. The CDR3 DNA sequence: TGTGCCAGCAGTTTCGGGACGGGGAACTATGGCTACACCTTC. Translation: CASSFGTGNYGYTF.

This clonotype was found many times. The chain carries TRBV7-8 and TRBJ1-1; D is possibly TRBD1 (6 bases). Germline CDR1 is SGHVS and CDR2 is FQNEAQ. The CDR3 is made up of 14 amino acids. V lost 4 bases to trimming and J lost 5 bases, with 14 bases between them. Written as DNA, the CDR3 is TGTGCCAGCAGCTCCTCGGACAGAGGAACTGAAGCTTTCTTT. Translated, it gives CASSSSDRGTEAFF.

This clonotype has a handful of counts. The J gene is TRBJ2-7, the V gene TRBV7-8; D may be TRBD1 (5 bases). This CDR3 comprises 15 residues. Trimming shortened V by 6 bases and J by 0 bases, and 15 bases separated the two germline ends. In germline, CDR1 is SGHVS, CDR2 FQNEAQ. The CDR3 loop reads CASRLDSFFSYEQYF. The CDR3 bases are TGTGCCAGCAGACTCGACAGTTTTTTCTCCTACGAGCAGTACTTC. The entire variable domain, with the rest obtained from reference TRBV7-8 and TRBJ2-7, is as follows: GAGVSQSPRYKVAKRGQDVALRCDPISGHVSLFWYQQALGQGPEFLTYFQNEAQLDKSGLPSDRFFAERPEGSVSTLKIQRTQQEDSAVYLCASRLDSFFSYEQYFGPGTRLTVT.

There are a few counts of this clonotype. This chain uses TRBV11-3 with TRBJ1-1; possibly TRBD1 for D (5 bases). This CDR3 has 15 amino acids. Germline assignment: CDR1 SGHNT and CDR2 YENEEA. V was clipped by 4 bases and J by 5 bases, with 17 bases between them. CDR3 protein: CASSSGHEKGTEAFF. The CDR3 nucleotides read TGTGCCAGCAGCTCAGGACACGAGAAGGGAACTGAAGCTTTCTTT.

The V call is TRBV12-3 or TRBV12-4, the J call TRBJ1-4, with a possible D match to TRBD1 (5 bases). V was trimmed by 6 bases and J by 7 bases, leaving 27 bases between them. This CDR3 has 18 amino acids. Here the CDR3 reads CASSSGKEGIVLSEKLFF. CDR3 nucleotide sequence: TGTGCCAGCAGCTCGGGGAAAGAGGGGATCGTTTTGAGTGAAAAACTGTTTTTT.

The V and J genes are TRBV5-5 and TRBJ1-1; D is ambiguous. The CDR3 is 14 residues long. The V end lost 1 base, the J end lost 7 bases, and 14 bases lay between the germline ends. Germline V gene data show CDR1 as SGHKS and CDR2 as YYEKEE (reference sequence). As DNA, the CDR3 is TGTGCCAGCAGCTTGATTCAGCCCAGCCTTGAAGCTTTCTTT. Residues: CASSLIQPSLEAFF.

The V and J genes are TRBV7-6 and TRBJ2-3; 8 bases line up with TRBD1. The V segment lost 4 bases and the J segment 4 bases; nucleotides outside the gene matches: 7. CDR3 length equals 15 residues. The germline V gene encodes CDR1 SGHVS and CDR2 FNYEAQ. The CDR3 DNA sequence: TGTGCCAGCAGCTCCCCGGACAGGGTTGCAGATACGCAGTATTTT. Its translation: CASSSPDRVADTQYF.

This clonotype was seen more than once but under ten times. The CDR3 region has the DNA TGTGCCAGCAGTTTAGTGGAACTGGGACAGGGGAGTCAGCCCCAGCATTTT. This sequence encodes CASSLVELGQGSQPQHF. The chain has TRBV12-3 or TRBV12-4 and TRBJ1-5; 10 nucleotides match TRBD1. The CDR3 has 17 amino acids. Trimming removed 1 base from V and 6 bases from J; junction bases left unmatched: 9.

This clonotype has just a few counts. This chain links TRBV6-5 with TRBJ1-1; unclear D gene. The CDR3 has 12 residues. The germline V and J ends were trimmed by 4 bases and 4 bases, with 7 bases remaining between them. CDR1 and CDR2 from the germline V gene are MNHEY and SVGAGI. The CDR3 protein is CASSSGGTEAFF. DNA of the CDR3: TGTGCCAGCAGTTCAGGCGGCACTGAAGCTTTCTTT.

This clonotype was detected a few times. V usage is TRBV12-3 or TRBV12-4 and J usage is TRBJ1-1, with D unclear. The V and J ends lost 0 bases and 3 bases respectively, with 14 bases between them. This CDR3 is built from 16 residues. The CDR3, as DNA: TGTGCCAGCAGTTTAGCGTTCCGGGGATCGGACACTGAAGCTTTCTTT. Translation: CASSLAFRGSDTEAFF.

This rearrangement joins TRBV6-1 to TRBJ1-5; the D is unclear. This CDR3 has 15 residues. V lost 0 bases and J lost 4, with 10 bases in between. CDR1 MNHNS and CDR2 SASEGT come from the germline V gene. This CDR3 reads CASSEAPLGNQPQHF. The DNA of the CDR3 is TGTGCCAGCAGTGAAGCCCCCCTGGGGAATCAGCCCCAGCATTTT.

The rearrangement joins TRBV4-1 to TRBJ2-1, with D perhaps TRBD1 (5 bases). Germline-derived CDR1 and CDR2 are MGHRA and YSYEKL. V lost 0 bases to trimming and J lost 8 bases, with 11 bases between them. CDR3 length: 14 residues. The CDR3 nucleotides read TGCGCCAGCAGCCAAGATCAGGGTCGGGATGAGCAGTTCTTC. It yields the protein CASSQDQGRDEQFF.

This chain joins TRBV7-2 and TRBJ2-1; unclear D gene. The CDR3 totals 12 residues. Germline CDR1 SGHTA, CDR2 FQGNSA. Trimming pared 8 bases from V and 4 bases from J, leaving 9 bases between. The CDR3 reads CASGRLYNEQFF. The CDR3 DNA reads TGTGCCAGCGGACGTTTGTACAATGAGCAGTTCTTC.

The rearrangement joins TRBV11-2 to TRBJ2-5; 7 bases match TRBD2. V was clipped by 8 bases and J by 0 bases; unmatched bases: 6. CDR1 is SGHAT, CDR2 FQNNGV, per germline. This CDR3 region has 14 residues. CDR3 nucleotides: TGTGCCAGCCTTTGGGAGGGAGACCAAGAGACCCAGTACTTC. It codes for CASLWEGDQETQYF. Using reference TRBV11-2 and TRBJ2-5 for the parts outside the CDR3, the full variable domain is EAGVAQSPRYKIIEKRQSVAFWCNPISGHATLYWYQQILGQGPKLLIQFQNNGVVDDSQLPKDRFSAERLKGVDSTLKIQPAKLEDSAVYLCASLWEGDQETQYFGPGTRLLVL.

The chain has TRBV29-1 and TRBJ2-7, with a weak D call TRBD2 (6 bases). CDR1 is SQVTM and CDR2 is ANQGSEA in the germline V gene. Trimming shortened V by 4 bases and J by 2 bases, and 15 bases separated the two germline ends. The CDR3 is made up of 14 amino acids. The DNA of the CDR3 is TGCAGCGTTGCGGGACTCCCGACCGCCTACGAGCAGTACTTC. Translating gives CSVAGLPTAYEQYF.

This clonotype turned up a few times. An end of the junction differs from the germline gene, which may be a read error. CDR3 nucleotides: TGTGCCAGCAGCCAGGGGGGATTCCAAGAAACCCAGTACTTC. Protein: CASSQGGFQETQYF. The chain employs TRBV7-8 and TRBJ2-5; D is possibly TRBD1 (7 bases). CDR3 size: 14 residues. Germline CDR1 reads SGHVS; CDR2 reads FQNEAQ.

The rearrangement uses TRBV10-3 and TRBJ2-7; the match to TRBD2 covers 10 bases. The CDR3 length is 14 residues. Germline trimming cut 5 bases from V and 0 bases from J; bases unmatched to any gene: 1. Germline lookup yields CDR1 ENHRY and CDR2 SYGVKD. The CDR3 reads CAISLAGDSYEQYF. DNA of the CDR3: TGTGCCATCAGTCTAGCGGGAGACTCCTACGAGCAGTACTTC.

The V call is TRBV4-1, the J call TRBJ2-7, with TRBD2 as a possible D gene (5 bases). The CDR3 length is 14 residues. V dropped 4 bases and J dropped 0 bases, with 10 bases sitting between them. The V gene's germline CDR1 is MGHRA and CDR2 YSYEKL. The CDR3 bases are TGCGCCAGCAGCCCGGCGGGTCCCTCCTACGAGCAGTACTTC. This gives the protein CASSPAGPSYEQYF.